The clone carrying this T cell receptor beta chain has a handful of counts. This entry belongs to a study of blood T cells in healthy people across ages. V was shortened by 6 bases and J by 4 bases, with 13 bases between the two germline ends. CDR3 length: 15 amino acids. It was with a sample-barcoded 5' primer and a J-beta primer mix that a second PCR of roughly 7 to 12 cycles was run. TCRdb reprocessed the 5' RACE reads with MiXCR, giving one entry per CDR3 protein. The table includes 1.8 million or so distinct CDR3 sequences, roughly two fifths detected once. The sample was blood. The rearrangement links TRBV12-3 or TRBV12-4 to TRBJ2-6; D perhaps matches TRBD1 (6 bases). The sequence was collected from a human donor in good health. DNA for the CDR3: TGTGCCAGCAGACACAGGGCGGGCGGGGCCAACGTCCTGACTTTC. Residues: CASRHRAGGANVLTF.